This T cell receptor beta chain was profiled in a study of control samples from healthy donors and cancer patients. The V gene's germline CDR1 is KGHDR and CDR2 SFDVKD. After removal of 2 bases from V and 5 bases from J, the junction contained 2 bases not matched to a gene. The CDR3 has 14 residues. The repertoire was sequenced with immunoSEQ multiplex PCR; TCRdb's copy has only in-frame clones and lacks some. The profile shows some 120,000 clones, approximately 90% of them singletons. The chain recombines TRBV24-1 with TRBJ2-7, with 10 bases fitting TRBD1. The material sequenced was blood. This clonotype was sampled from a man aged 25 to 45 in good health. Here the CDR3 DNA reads TGTGCCACCAGTGATTGGGACAGGGGAGACGAGCAGTACTTC. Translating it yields CATSDWDRGDEQYF.